The rows below give T cell receptor beta chains drawn from one sample of a study of blood T cell repertoires in COVID-19. Using immunoSEQ multiplex PCR, the repertoire was profiled, and TCRdb retains in-frame clones only, with some absent. The sample shows over 40,000 clones, about 89% of them seen only once. Specimen: peripheral blood. These receptors all come from a human donor in a cohort sampled during active COVID-19. CDR3s include the opening cysteine and the closing phenylalanine or tryptophan. D genes are given only for firm matches. A row's size may be missing; if present it is once, few, many or a size class.

abundance,v_gene,j_gene,d_gene,CDR3nt,CDR3aa
.,TRBV3-1/TRBV3-2,TRBJ2-3,.,TGTGCCAGCAGCCAAGAATTACGAGGGGGAGATACGCAGTATTTT,CASSQELRGGDTQYF
.,TRBV7-9,TRBJ2-3,.,TGTGCCAGCAGCTTGCGCGGGACCACAGATACGCAGTATTTT,CASSLRGTTDTQYF
.,TRBV30,TRBJ1-1,TRBD1,TGTGCCTGGAGTGTACAGGGGGGGAACACTGAAGCTTTCTTT,CAWSVQGGNTEAFF
.,TRBV18,TRBJ1-2,TRBD1,TGTGCCAGCTCAGCCATGGGACAGGGGAAAGACGGCTACACCTTC,CASSAMGQGKDGYTF
.,TRBV7-2,TRBJ2-3,TRBD2,TGTGCCAGCAGCTGGACTAGCGGGAGGGTTGATACGCAGTATTTT,CASSWTSGRVDTQYF
.,TRBV24-1,TRBJ1-1,TRBD1,TGTGCCACCAGTGATCCTGGGACAGGGAACACTGAAGCTTTCTTT,CATSDPGTGNTEAFF
.,TRBV9,TRBJ2-5,TRBD1,TGTGCCAGCAGCGTAGGGCAGGGGGCGCAACAAGAGACCCAGTACTTC,CASSVGQGAQQETQYF
.,TRBV24-1,TRBJ2-5,TRBD2,TGTGCCACCAGTGATACGAGCGGGAGGCCCGGCAGAGAGACCCAGTACTTC,CATSDTSGRPGRETQYF
.,TRBV15,TRBJ1-1,TRBD1,TGTGCCACCAGCCCGACAGGGAGGAACACTGAAGCTTTCTTT,CATSPTGRNTEAFF
.,TRBV7-6,TRBJ1-5,.,TGTGCCAGCAGCTTAGGGCCCCCGGGGTATCAGCCCCAGCATTTT,CASSLGPPGYQPQHF
.,TRBV11-1,TRBJ1-5,TRBD1,TGTGCCAGCAGCCCCGGGACAGGGGGAAATCAGCCCCAGCATTTT,CASSPGTGGNQPQHF
.,TRBV5-1,TRBJ1-1,.,TGCGCCAGCAGCTTGGTTCTCGGGAACACTGAAGCTTTCTTT,CASSLVLGNTEAFF
.,TRBV7-9,TRBJ2-6,TRBD1,TGTGCCAGCAGCCCGCAGGGGGCTGGGGCCAACGTCCTGACTTTC,CASSPQGAGANVLTF
.,TRBV27,TRBJ2-1,.,TGTGCCAGCAGTTTACTGGGGCTGGGCTCCTACAATGAGCAGTTCTTC,CASSLLGLGSYNEQFF
once,TRBV5-1,TRBJ1-2,.,TGCGCCAGCAGCGGAGCTTCAGGGGTTGGCTACACCTTC,CASSGASGVGYTF
.,TRBV11-3,TRBJ1-6,.,TGTGCCAGCACTCCAGGAACAGGCTATAATTCACCCCTCCACTTT,CASTPGTGYNSPLHF
.,TRBV6-5,TRBJ1-5,.,TGTGCCAGCAGGGTAGATAGCAATCAGCCCCAGCATTTT,CASRVDSNQPQHF
.,TRBV4-2,TRBJ1-1,TRBD1,TGTGCCAGCAGCCTAAAACAGGGGGCGGACACTGAAGCTTTCTTT,CASSLKQGADTEAFF
.,TRBV5-4,TRBJ2-1,TRBD2,TGTGCCAGCAGCCTGACCGGGACTAGACACAATGAGCAGTTCTTC,CASSLTGTRHNEQFF
.,TRBV19,TRBJ1-5,TRBD1,TGTGCCACCGACAGGGGGATGAGCAATCAGCCCCAGCATTTT,CATDRGMSNQPQHF
.,TRBV29-1,TRBJ2-7,.,TGCAGCGTTGAAGATGGAGCCAGGGTCTTCTACGAGCAGTACTTC,CSVEDGARVFYEQYF
.,TRBV20-1,TRBJ2-1,.,TGCAGTGCTAGAGATCTGACAGATCAGGTCTTC,CSARDLTDQVF
.,TRBV5-1,TRBJ2-1,TRBD2,TGCGCCAGCAGCCCGCGGCCGGGACTAGCGGGAGTTGAGCAGTTCTTC,CASSPRPGLAGVEQFF